The present entry profiles one TCR beta chain with its context. The target antigen is unknown. This entry belongs to a study of T-cell memory formation after mild COVID-19. Study findings and constraints: CD4+ contracting clones were found mainly in CM and EM, and CD8+ ones in EMRA. In second-wave clones peaking day 37, SARS-CoV-2 specificity remained unconfirmed.

TCR alpha and TCR beta cDNA libraries with sample barcodes and UMIs came from 5'RACE using constant-segment primers. TCRdb re-called the 5' RACE reads through MiXCR, storing one row per CDR3 protein. Counted here are 400,000 to 500,000 distinct CDR3 sequences, 20% occurring once; the ten biggest clones make up about 8.1%. The germline V gene has CDR1 LGHNA and CDR2 YSLEER. This CDR3 is built from 15 residues. Trimming left V 0 bases short and J 7 bases short, with 16 bases between. The chain couples TRBV4-3 to TRBJ2-7; no reliable D call. Sequenced sample: PBMCs or a T cell subset sorted from them (not recorded which). The TCR sequence derives from an adult woman who had mild COVID-19 (a few samples of this study predate the infection). Cell type and time point are not known. The CDR3 protein is CASSQEGTVRREQYF. DNA for the CDR3: TGCGCCAGCAGCCAAGAAGGAACAGTGAGGCGGGAGCAGTACTTC.